This is a list of T cell receptor beta chains from one sample in a study of blood T cell repertoires in COVID-19. Here immunoSEQ multiplex PCR was the method, and the copy in TCRdb shows in-frame clones only, minus some. The sample has more than 250,000 clones; just over 85% are singletons. Source material: PBMCs or T cells enriched from blood (not recorded which). Receptors were obtained from a woman aged 18-29 years who had recovered from COVID-19. Each CDR3 is given with its conserved first and last residue. A D gene is named only where the DNA matches it firmly. Expanded clones get a size class; other rows say once, few or many, or leave the size out.

d_call clone_size j_call v_call cdr3_nt cdr3_aa
NA NA TRBJ1-1 TRBV7-9 TGTGCCAGCAGTTTGACAGGTTACACTGAAGCTTTCTTT CASSLTGYTEAFF
NA NA TRBJ2-7 TRBV5-1 TGCGCCAGCAGCCGAGGTACCCTGAGCTCCTACGAGCAGTACTTC CASSRGTLSSYEQYF
NA NA TRBJ2-7 TRBV30 TGTGCCTGGGGGTTCAGCTCCTACGAGCAGTACTTC CAWGFSSYEQYF
NA NA TRBJ2-1 TRBV7-3 TGTGCCAGCAGCTTAGGAAGGCGGAACAATGAGCAGTTCTTC CASSLGRRNNEQFF
TRBD2 NA TRBJ2-1 TRBV19 TGTGCCAGCACGACTAGCGGGGGCATCAATGAGCAGTTCTTC CASTTSGGINEQFF
NA NA TRBJ2-2 TRBV7-8 TGTGCCAGCAGCTTAGTAGCAGCGACGAACGCCGGGGAGCTGTTTTTT CASSLVAATNAGELFF
TRBD2 NA TRBJ2-7 TRBV13 TGTGCCAGCAGCTTAATTCGCGCGGGACTAGCAGTCCACGAGCAGTACTTC CASSLIRAGLAVHEQYF
TRBD1 NA TRBJ1-1 TRBV12-3/TRBV12-4 TGTGCCAGCAGTTCGACAGGGTTGGCTGAAGCTTTCTTT CASSSTGLAEAFF
TRBD1 NA TRBJ1-2 TRBV9 TGTGCCAGCAGCTTTCGGACAGGGGGAAACTATGGCTACACCTTC CASSFRTGGNYGYTF
NA NA TRBJ2-7 TRBV27 TGTGCCAGCAGTCTCCCCTCCTACGAGCAGTACTTC CASSLPSYEQYF
TRBD1 NA TRBJ2-7 TRBV28 TGTGCCAGCAGTTTATTGTCAGGGGGTAACTACGAGCAGTACTTC CASSLLSGGNYEQYF
TRBD1 NA TRBJ2-7 TRBV7-3 TGTGCCAGCAGCCTCGGACAGGGGGACTACGAGCAGTACTTC CASSLGQGDYEQYF
TRBD1 NA TRBJ1-2 TRBV30 TGTGCCTGTACTACAGGGGGTGGCTACACCTTC CACTTGGGYTF
TRBD2 NA TRBJ2-1 TRBV7-2 TGTGCCAGCAGCCCAGGGACTAGCTTCAATGAGCAGTTCTTC CASSPGTSFNEQFF
NA NA TRBJ1-2 TRBV3-1/TRBV3-2 TGTGCCAGCAGCCATGCCGCGGGGCTCGGCTATGGCTACACCTTC CASSHAAGLGYGYTF
TRBD1 NA TRBJ1-6 TRBV5-6 TGTGCCAGCAGCCTAGGACAGGGTAATTCACCCCTCCACTTT CASSLGQGNSPLHF
NA NA TRBJ2-3 TRBV10-1 TGCGCCAGCAGTGAAGGAAAGGGGCCTACGGGAGATACGCAGTATTTT CASSEGKGPTGDTQYF
NA NA TRBJ2-1 TRBV9 TGTGCCAGCAGCGTAGAACCTCAGGGCAATGAGCAGTTCTTC CASSVEPQGNEQFF
NA NA TRBJ1-6 TRBV10-3 TGTGCCATCAGCCTTCAGGGGTTGGGGTATAATTCACCCCTCCACTTT CAISLQGLGYNSPLHF
TRBD1 NA TRBJ1-2 TRBV24-1 TGTGCCACCAGCCCGGGACAGGGGTTGGACTACACCTTC CATSPGQGLDYTF
NA once TRBJ1-1 TRBV18 TGTGCCAGCTCCCTCCAGGGGCCACGGGACACTGAAGCTTTCTTT CASSLQGPRDTEAFF
TRBD1 few TRBJ1-1 TRBV7-9 TGTGCCAGCAGATCGACAGGGGGGAACACTGAAGCTTTCTTT CASRSTGGNTEAFF
NA NA TRBJ1-6 TRBV5-1 TGCGCCAGCAGCTTGGAGGGAGACTATAATTCACCCCTCCACTTT CASSLEGDYNSPLHF
TRBD1 once TRBJ1-5 TRBV18 TGTGCCAGCTCACCCCAGGGAGACAGGGGGCTACGGCCCCAGCATTTT CASSPQGDRGLRPQHF
TRBD2 NA TRBJ2-7 TRBV7-3 TGTGCCAGCAGCCCCACCGGGGGGGCGGTCTACGAGCAGTACTTC CASSPTGGAVYEQYF
NA NA TRBJ1-1 TRBV18 TGTGCCAGCTCACCGGGCAGCACTGAAGCTTTCTTT CASSPGSTEAFF
NA NA TRBJ2-1 TRBV19 TGTGCCAGTAGTATTCCGTCGGGACACCACCACAATGAGCAGTTCTTC CASSIPSGHHHNEQFF
NA NA TRBJ1-2 TRBV29-1 TGCAGCGTTCCGAAACCCAGGGGCAACTATGGCTACACCTTC CSVPKPRGNYGYTF
TRBD1 NA TRBJ1-4 TRBV30 TGTGCCTGGGCGACAGGGGGAATCGAAAAACTGTTTTTT CAWATGGIEKLFF
TRBD1 NA TRBJ2-1 TRBV28 TGTGCCAGCAGTTTCCGTGGGACAGGGACGCCCGAGCAGTTCTTC CASSFRGTGTPEQFF
NA NA TRBJ2-2 TRBV6-1 TGTGCCAGCAGTGAAGCGCTAGGAACCGGGGAGCTGTTTTTT CASSEALGTGELFF
TRBD1 NA TRBJ1-2 TRBV4-1 TGCGCCAGCAGCCAAGCTGGACAGGCCCGGCCTAACTATGGCTACACCTTC CASSQAGQARPNYGYTF
NA NA TRBJ1-1 TRBV29-1 TGCAGCGTGGCGGGACTGACTATCACTGAAGCTTTCTTT CSVAGLTITEAFF
NA NA TRBJ2-3 TRBV5-4 TGTGCCAGCAGCACGGGAGTCCCCACAGATACGCAGTATTTT CASSTGVPTDTQYF
NA NA TRBJ1-2 TRBV9 TGTGCCAGCACCCCCTGGGGGGATGGCTACACCTTC CASTPWGDGYTF
NA NA TRBJ2-3 TRBV7-3 TGTGCCAGCAGCTTAATTTCCAGCGGGAGCACAGATACGCAGTATTTT CASSLISSGSTDTQYF
TRBD2 NA TRBJ2-1 TRBV5-1 TGCGCCAGCAGCTTGTGGACTAGCGAATACAATGAGCAGTTCTTC CASSLWTSEYNEQFF
TRBD1 NA TRBJ2-3 TRBV19 TGTGCCAGTAGTATAAAGAGGGACAGGGTGTCAGATATGCAGTATTTT CASSIKRDRVSDMQYF
TRBD1 NA TRBJ2-7 TRBV7-9 TGTGCCAGCAGCCTCCGAACCAGCACGGGACAGGGAACGGAGCAGTACTTC CASSLRTSTGQGTEQYF
NA NA TRBJ2-3 TRBV5-1 TGCGCCAGCAGCTTATCCGGGTCTTTCACAGATACGCAGTATTTT CASSLSGSFTDTQYF
NA NA TRBJ2-7 TRBV24-1 TGTGCCACCTGCCTCTCGGCCCTAGAACGGGAGCAGTACTTC CATCLSALEREQYF
TRBD1 NA TRBJ1-5 TRBV14 TGTGCCAGCAGCCAAACACAGGGGGACAATCAGCCCCAGCATTTT CASSQTQGDNQPQHF
TRBD2 NA TRBJ2-1 TRBV10-1 TGCGCCAGCAGTGAGTCGGCCGCGCGCGGGGGCAATGAGCAGTTCTTC CASSESAARGGNEQFF
TRBD1 NA TRBJ2-2 TRBV11-3 TGTGCCAGCAGCCACGAACAAGGACAGGGTGGCACCGGGGAGCTGTTTTTT CASSHEQGQGGTGELFF
NA NA TRBJ1-1 TRBV4-1 TGCGCCAGCAGGGAGGACAGAGGAACAACTGAAGCTTTCTTT CASREDRGTTEAFF
NA NA TRBJ2-7 TRBV5-4 TGTGCCAGCAGCTCTAAGGCGGGTACCTACGAGCAGTACTTC CASSSKAGTYEQYF
NA NA TRBJ2-1 TRBV7-9 TGTGCCAGCAAGGAGTTGGATGAGCAGTTCTTC CASKELDEQFF
NA once TRBJ1-1 TRBV11-2 TGTGCCAGCTCCCGCGGGGTTGACACTGAAGCTTTCTTT CASSRGVDTEAFF
TRBD1 NA TRBJ1-1 TRBV7-9 TGTGCCAGCAGCTTAGGGACAGGGGTGAGCACTGAAGCTTTCTTT CASSLGTGVSTEAFF
TRBD2 NA TRBJ2-7 TRBV6-1 TGTGCCAGCAGTGAAGCTGGGACTAGCGGGGCCTACGAGCAGTACTTC CASSEAGTSGAYEQYF
TRBD1 NA TRBJ2-3 TRBV7-3 TGTGCCAGCAGCTTCGGACAGGGTTTAGATACGCAGTATTTT CASSFGQGLDTQYF
TRBD2 NA TRBJ2-5 TRBV5-4 TGTGCCAGCAGCACCGCTAGCGGGCATAAAGAGACCCAGTACTTC CASSTASGHKETQYF
NA NA TRBJ1-2 TRBV15 TGTGCCACCAGCAGAGATCATAACAGTTATGGCTACACCTTC CATSRDHNSYGYTF
TRBD2 once TRBJ2-1 TRBV29-1 TGCAGCGCTGCCATAGCGGGAGGTTCCTACAATGAGCAGTTCTTC CSAAIAGGSYNEQFF
NA once TRBJ2-2 TRBV3-1/TRBV3-2 TGTGCCAGCAGCCCGCGCGTTCCACGGTTCGGGGAGCTGTTTTTT CASSPRVPRFGELFF
NA NA TRBJ2-2 TRBV7-6 TGTGCCAGCCTCGAACAGGGCGAAGGGAACACCGGGGAGCTGTTTTTT CASLEQGEGNTGELFF
TRBD2 NA TRBJ2-3 TRBV9 TGTGCCAGCAGCCCGCGGTCTGGTAGCGGGGGGGCTTTAGGCACCGGAACAGATACGCAGTATTTT CASSPRSGSGGALGTGTDTQYF
TRBD2 NA TRBJ2-1 TRBV18 TGTGCCAGCTCACCACCCCTAGCGGATACCAATGAGCAGTTCTTC CASSPPLADTNEQFF